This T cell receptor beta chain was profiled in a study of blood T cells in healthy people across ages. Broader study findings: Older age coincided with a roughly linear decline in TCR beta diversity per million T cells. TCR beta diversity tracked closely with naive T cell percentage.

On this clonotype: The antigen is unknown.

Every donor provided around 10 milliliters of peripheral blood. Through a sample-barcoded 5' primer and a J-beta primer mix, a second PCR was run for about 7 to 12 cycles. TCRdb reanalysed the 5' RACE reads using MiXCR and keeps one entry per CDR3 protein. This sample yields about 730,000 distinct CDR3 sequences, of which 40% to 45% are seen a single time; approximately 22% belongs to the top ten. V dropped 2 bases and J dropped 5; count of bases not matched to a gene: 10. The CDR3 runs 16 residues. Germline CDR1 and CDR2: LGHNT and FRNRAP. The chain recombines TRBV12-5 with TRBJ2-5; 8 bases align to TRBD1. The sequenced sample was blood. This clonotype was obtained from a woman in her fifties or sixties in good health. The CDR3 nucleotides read TGTGCTAGTGGTTTGCGAGGGCAGGGGGCTTGGGAGACCCAGTACTTC. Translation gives CASGLRGQGAWETQYF.